Here is one TCR beta chain with its context. The sample originates from a study of T cell changes during pregnancy in multiple sclerosis. Assay used: immunoSEQ multiplex PCR; TCRdb lists only in-frame clones, some missing. Among fewer than 50,000 clones, around 90% were seen once, and the ten largest hold about 9.4%. Germline CDR1 and CDR2: SNHLY and FYNNEI. Trimming left V 1 base short and J 4 bases short, with 19 bases between. The CDR3 is 17 amino acids. The sequencing here drew on CD8+ T cells from peripheral blood mononuclear cells, taken after pregnancy. This TCR derives from a female donor with multiple sclerosis, enrolled in a pregnancy study. V usage is TRBV2 and J usage is TRBJ1-2; the D is unclear. CDR3 DNA sequence: TGTGCCAGCAGTGAAGGGGTATCGGCAGGATTTCTCTATGGCTACACCTTC. It codes for CASSEGVSAGFLYGYTF.